These 5 T cell receptor beta chains were all obtained from the same sample, sequenced in a study of OX40 agonist ivuxolimab in advanced cancers. Profiling relied on immunoSEQ multiplex PCR, and the TCRdb table lists in-frame clones only, not all of them. The sample records 70,000 to 95,000 clones, roughly 85% being singletons. The sample in question was CD4+ or CD8+ T cells sorted from blood, obtained in a trial of the OX40 agonist ivuxolimab. The receptors here all came from an adult with an advanced solid tumor such as melanoma, head and neck, liver or kidney cancer.

V and J are TRBV7-8 and TRBJ2-5, with a tentative D call TRBD1 (7 bases). Germline lookup yields CDR1 SGHVS and CDR2 FQNEAQ. Trimming pared 3 bases from V and 5 bases from J, leaving 22 bases between. This CDR3 spans 17 amino acids. The CDR3 nucleotides read TGTGCCAGCAGCTTCCCCCGCGGAGGGGGCGGAGCGGAGACCCAGTACTTC. It yields the protein CASSFPRGGGGAETQYF.

The J gene is TRBJ1-5, the V gene TRBV11-3; no clear D. The CDR3 has 15 residues. V was trimmed by 1 base and J by 0 bases, leaving 7 bases between them. From germline, CDR1 is SGHNT and CDR2 YENEEA. CDR3 nucleotide sequence: TGTGCCAGCAGCTTAGGGCACCATAGCAATCAGCCCCAGCATTTT. It yields the protein CASSLGHHSNQPQHF.

V and J are TRBV11-2 and TRBJ2-6; TRBD2 is a possible D gene (6 bases). The V end lost 5 bases, the J end lost 0 bases, and 20 bases lay between the germline ends. CDR3 length equals 19 residues. Germline V CDR1 and CDR2: SGHAT, FQNNGV. CDR3 in amino acids: CASSKGLSNFPSGANVLTF. The CDR3 bases are TGTGCCAGCAGCAAGGGACTTTCCAATTTTCCCTCTGGGGCCAACGTCCTGACTTTC.

The gene calls are TRBV7-2 and TRBJ1-5; 7 nucleotides line up with TRBD1. This CDR3 comprises 18 residues. Germline CDR1 is SGHTA and CDR2 is FQGNSA. Losses at the gene ends were 2 bases for V and 2 bases for J; bases not matched to a gene: 12. Written as DNA, the CDR3 is TGTGCCAGCAGCTTACGGGACACAGGGGCGGGGGGCAATCAGCCCCAGCATTTT. Its translation is CASSLRDTGAGGNQPQHF.

The rearrangement links TRBV11-2 to TRBJ2-7; D is perhaps TRBD1 (6 bases). V was pared by 1 base and J by 7 bases, with 17 bases between. The CDR3 is made up of 15 amino acids. Looked up from germline, CDR1 is SGHAT and CDR2 is FQNNGV. The CDR3 nucleotides read TGTGCCAGCAGCTTAGTAGTCCAGGGGCCTGGTGAGCAGTACTTC. Amino acids: CASSLVVQGPGEQYF.